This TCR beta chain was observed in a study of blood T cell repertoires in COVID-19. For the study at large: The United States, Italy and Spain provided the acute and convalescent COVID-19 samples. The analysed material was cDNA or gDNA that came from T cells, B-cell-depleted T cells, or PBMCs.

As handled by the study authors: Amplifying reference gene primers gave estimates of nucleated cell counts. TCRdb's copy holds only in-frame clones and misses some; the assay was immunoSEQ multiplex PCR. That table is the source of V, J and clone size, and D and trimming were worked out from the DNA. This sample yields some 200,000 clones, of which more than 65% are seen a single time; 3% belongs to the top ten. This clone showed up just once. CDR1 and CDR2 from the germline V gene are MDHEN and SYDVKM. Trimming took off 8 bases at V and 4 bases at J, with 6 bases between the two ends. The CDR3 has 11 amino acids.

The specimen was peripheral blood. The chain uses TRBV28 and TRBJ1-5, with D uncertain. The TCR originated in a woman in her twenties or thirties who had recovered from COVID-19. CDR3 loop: CASELNQPQHF. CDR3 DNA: TGTGCCAGCGAACTTAATCAGCCCCAGCATTTT.